Listed here are 4 T cell receptor beta chains from one sample, sequenced in a study of blood T cell repertoires in COVID-19. Data came from immunoSEQ multiplex PCR; TCRdb stores just in-frame clones and leaves some out. The table includes about 220,000 clones, around four fifths detected once. The sequencing sample was made of PBMCs or T cells enriched from blood (not recorded which). The receptors derive from a man aged 40-55 years who had recovered from COVID-19.

The chain has TRBV7-9 and TRBJ2-5; 9 bases align to TRBD2. The ends lost 5 bases at V and 5 bases at J; junction bases unmatched: 18. The CDR3 runs 18 residues. The germline gives CDR1 SEHNR, CDR2 FQNEAQ (reference sequence). CDR3 DNA sequence: TGTGCCAGCAGCCAAACCCAGAGTAGCGGGAGTTTCCGCGAGACCCAGTACTTC. It is translated as CASSQTQSSGSFRETQYF.

In DNA, the CDR3 is TGTGCCAGCAGCTTAGCAACAGGGGTAGAGACCCAGTACTTC. As protein: CASSLATGVETQYF. The J gene is TRBJ2-5, the V gene TRBV7-3, with 7 bases lining up with TRBD1. Germline CDR1 reads SGHTA; CDR2 reads FQGTGA. This CDR3 comprises 14 residues. With V trimmed by 2 bases and J by 4 bases, 4 bases remained unmatched.

The gene calls are TRBV5-8 and TRBJ1-1, with 7 nucleotides matching TRBD1. The V gene end was trimmed by 5 bases and the J gene end by 0 bases; junction bases not matched to a gene: 7. The CDR3 extends over 15 amino acids. Germline V gene lookup returns CDR1 SGHTS and CDR2 YDEGEE. The CDR3 loop reads CASRFGTVLNTEAFF. The CDR3 bases are TGTGCCAGCAGATTTGGGACAGTGCTGAACACTGAAGCTTTCTTT.

This clone showed up just once. The rearrangement uses TRBV2 and TRBJ2-3, with 10 bases identical to TRBD2. In germline, CDR1 is SNHLY, CDR2 FYNNEI. With 1 base clipped from V and 5 bases from J, the junction kept 3 bases outside the gene matches. CDR3 length equals 15 residues. The CDR3: CASSEGLAGVDTQYF. DNA for the CDR3: TGTGCCAGCAGTGAAGGCCTAGCGGGAGTAGATACGCAGTATTTT.